This T cell receptor beta chain was obtained from a study of Graves' ophthalmopathy and Graves' hyperthyroidism (dated by TCRdb to between 2018 and 2020). Regarding the research as a whole: Peripheral blood was collected at initial diagnosis, before any treatment. For independent validation, a separate cohort was made up of approximately 19 hyperthyroidism patients plus 17 patients who later progressed from hyperthyroidism to ophthalmopathy. For training and testing, the roughly 93 patients in the discovery cohort were randomly divided in a 7:3 ratio. In roughly six hyperthyroidism patients, the T-cell repertoires found in thyroid tissue were compared with those found in blood. In total, 135 blood samples were TCR-sequenced: fewer than 50 ophthalmopathy, 80 or so hyperthyroidism and some 17 hyperthyroidism-to-ophthalmopathy patients. A discovery set of 90 to 100 patients (more than 40 ophthalmopathy, 60 or so stable hyperthyroidism) was enrolled to explore V-J signatures distinguishing ophthalmopathy from hyperthyroidism. Following sample collection, hyperthyroidism patients were given methimazole at a starting dose of 30 mg daily, and ophthalmopathy patients were given high-dose intravenous methylprednisolone. The study used TCR beta repertoire signatures to distinguish Graves' ophthalmopathy from Graves' hyperthyroidism and to predict progression to ophthalmopathy.

The ophthalmopathy patients had moderately to severely active disease, with a Clinical Activity Score of 3 or higher, a NOSPECS grade of 4 or higher, and a disease duration of less than 3 months. Patients were excluded if they had other autoimmune diseases, uncontrolled infections, pregnancy or lactation. Clinical symptoms, serum thyroxine, TRAb, thyroid ultrasound and orbital computed tomography were used for diagnosis. PBMCs were isolated from around 10 ml of fresh peripheral blood by Ficoll-Paque density gradient centrifugation. Total RNA was extracted using Trizol reagent, and RNA quality was checked on an Agilent 2100 Bioanalyzer. General findings and caveats noted by the study authors: In cross-validation, the 13-signature model distinguished ophthalmopathy from stable hyperthyroidism with approximately 90% sensitivity and roughly 84% specificity, while in the test set the corresponding values were roughly 80% and 75%. In validation, the model predicted ophthalmopathy progression with about 70% sensitivity and about 77% specificity; fewer than 15 predicted patients were CT-confirmed with GO in a median of approximately six months. Most expanded thyroid clonotypes with frequency above 0.001 were also detected in blood, suggesting blood repertoires may reflect the thyroid immune response. No statistical method was used to set the sample size in advance, and the investigators knew which group each participant was assigned to.

Its CDR3 holds 13 amino acids, cysteine through phenylalanine. Left in the record is the CDR3 DNA by itself, 39 bases read in frame from the first base. V loses 8 bases of germline sequence and J loses 5 bases, and the interval between the two ends is 12 bases. The germline V gene specifies MNHEY as CDR1 and SVGAGI as CDR2. This clonotype has at least ten counts. The antigen it binds to is not known. No base quality information exists; no much larger clone differs at one position. For repertoire sequencing, TCR beta CDR3 regions were amplified from RNA transcripts. The first round was an RT-PCR using HTBI primers with the Qiagen OneStep RT-PCR kit, and this first round was followed by a second-round multiplex PCR, then size selection and purification. The libraries underwent paired-end sequencing with 100 bp reads on an Illumina HiSeq2000. As for the authors' bioinformatics: SOAPnuke was used to process the reads, removing any read that contained adapters or uncalled bases, had a mean Phred below 15, or lacked an exact match to the constant primer or identifier. COPE v1.2.5 was used to merge the high-quality paired reads. Each unique nucleotide sequence was defined as a clonotype, and clonotypes were aligned to IMGT TRB V, D and J references with MiTCR v1.1. Only V-J combinations with frequency above 0.0001 were analysed, covering around 99% of repertoires. For each V-J combination, a TCR clonal expansion and chaos score was defined as the ratio of F50 clonal expansion to chaos observed in the TCRdist matrix. Welch's t-statistics and random forest were used to reduce the features to around 13 V-J combinations, which were then used as input to a naive Bayes classifier. The similarity between thyroid and blood repertoires was quantified using the Morisita-Horn index. TCRdb redid the processing of the public reads, applying fastp at Q25 and MiXCR, and retained in-frame beta chains. Records with the same CDR3 protein are collapsed into one entry carrying the most frequent genes and DNA. The authors' filters were not applied to this entry. The sample profile shows about 210,000 distinct CDR3 sequences; 25% to 30% of them were found once. The ten largest clones take up around 9.8% of the sample.

The sequencing input was peripheral blood. The origin of this receptor is a man between 45 and 60 years old with Graves' ophthalmopathy. Donor details come from another sample of the same person, matched by shared clones. The V gene is TRBV6-5 and the J gene is TRBJ2-2, and the D gene may be TRBD2, 6 bases matching. The bases read TGTGCCAGCGCGACTAGGAGGACCGGGGAGCTGTTTTTT. Its translation is CASATRRTGELFF.